One sample yielded the 31 T cell receptor beta chains listed below, sequenced in a study of blood T cell repertoires in COVID-19. The assay was immunoSEQ multiplex PCR, and TCRdb's table has in-frame clones only and misses some. The sample contains roughly 97,000 clones, 87% of which appear only once. Material for sequencing was peripheral blood. These receptors originate from a middle-aged man with acute or convalescent COVID-19.

The chain links TRBV7-9 to TRBJ2-2, with 9 bases identical to TRBD2. The CDR3 has 17 residues. Germline lookup yields CDR1 SEHNR and CDR2 FQNEAQ (reference sequence). Trimming cost V 5 bases and J 1 base; bases outside gene matches: 8. Written as DNA, the CDR3 is TGTGCCAGCAGCCCCCCCCTAGCGGGACTGAACACCGGGGAGCTGTTTTTT. It yields the protein CASSPPLAGLNTGELFF.

This chain connects TRBV7-2 to TRBJ2-1; TRBD2 might be the D (5 bases). The CDR3 runs to 15 residues. Trimming removed 3 bases from V and 7 bases from J, with 16 bases in between. Per germline, CDR1 SGHTA and CDR2 FQGNSA. For the CDR3, the DNA is TGTGCCAGCAGCTTCGGCGGGTCAAGGAGGAATGAGCAGTTCTTC. Its protein product is CASSFGGSRRNEQFF.

The CDR3 DNA reads as TGCGCCAGCAGCTTGACTAGCGTCTATAGGGTAGATACGCAGTATTTT. This translates into CASSLTSVYRVDTQYF. The V and J genes are TRBV5-1 and TRBJ2-3; 7 nucleotides line up with TRBD2. The CDR3 has 16 amino acids. Germline trimming cut 1 base from V and 5 bases from J; bases unmatched to any gene: 10. The V gene's germline CDR1 is SGHRS and CDR2 YFSETQ.

This sequence joins TRBV7-8 and TRBJ2-7, with 7 bases identical to TRBD1. Germline loops: CDR1 SGHVS, CDR2 FQNEAQ. The V segment lost 4 bases and the J segment 6 bases; nucleotides outside the gene matches: 3. CDR3 size: 12 residues. CDR3 nucleotides: TGTGCCAGCAGCTCACAGGGGCCCGAGCAGTACTTC. It specifies CASSSQGPEQYF.

The rearrangement uses TRBV28 and TRBJ1-5; 7 nucleotides align to TRBD1. Germline V gives CDR1 MDHEN, CDR2 SYDVKM. Trimming at V came to 2 bases and at J to 5 bases, leaving 3 bases not matched to a gene. The CDR3 runs 14 residues. The CDR3: CASSLRDSYQPQHF. CDR3 DNA: TGTGCCAGCAGTTTAAGGGACAGTTATCAGCCCCAGCATTTT. Supplemented by reference TRBV28 and TRBJ1-5, the full variable domain reads DVKVTQSSRYLVKRTGEKVFLECVQDMDHENMFWYRQDPGLGLRLIYFSYDVKMKEKGDIPEGYSVSREKKERFSLILESASTNQTSMYLCASSLRDSYQPQHFGDGTRLSIL.

The V call is TRBV24-1, the J call TRBJ2-1; 8 bases fit TRBD2. This CDR3 spans 16 amino acids. V shed 3 bases, J shed 6 bases, and the junction held 9 bases outside the gene matches. CDR1 and CDR2 from the germline V gene are KGHDR and SFDVKD. The CDR3 is CATSDRIGGAGNEQFF. The DNA of the CDR3 is TGTGCCACCAGTGATCGCATCGGGGGGGCGGGCAATGAGCAGTTCTTC.

This clone has a single count. V usage is TRBV19 and J usage is TRBJ2-3; possibly TRBD1 for D (6 bases). The CDR3 runs to 13 residues. Looked up from germline, CDR1 is LNHDA and CDR2 is SQIVND (reference sequence). The V and J ends lost 6 bases and 3 bases respectively, with 10 bases between them. CDR3: CASRAGTTDTQYF. The CDR3 DNA reads as TGTGCCAGTAGGGCCGGGACAACAGATACGCAGTATTTT.

This chain's CDR3 is CASSLMGKREDADTQYF. CDR3 DNA sequence: TGCGCCAGCAGCTTGATGGGCAAGCGGGAGGACGCGGATACGCAGTATTTT. The gene calls are TRBV5-1 and TRBJ2-3, with TRBD2 matching 9 bases. V was clipped by 1 base and J by 6 bases; unmatched bases: 12. The CDR3 has 17 residues. Germline lookup yields CDR1 SGHRS and CDR2 YFSETQ.

This clone appeared a single time. The chain employs TRBV3-1 (or the pseudogene TRBV3-2) and TRBJ2-1, with TRBD2 matching over 8 bases. Unmatched junction bases numbered 1, after V lost 1 base and J lost 8 bases. The CDR3 consists of 13 residues. Germline CDR1 LGHDT, CDR2 YNNKEL (reference sequence). The CDR3 sequence is CASSQGTSYEQFF. The CDR3 DNA reads TGTGCCAGCAGCCAAGGGACTAGCTATGAGCAGTTCTTC.

The rearrangement uses TRBV12-3 or TRBV12-4 and TRBJ2-5; 8 bases are a match to TRBD1. V trimming: 3 bases; J trimming: 3 bases; junction bases outside the gene matches: 0. The CDR3 spans 13 residues. CDR3 DNA: TGTGCCAGCAGTTTGGACAGGGAAGAGACCCAGTACTTC. It encodes CASSLDREETQYF.

The sample holds a few counts of this clone. The chain combines TRBV25-1 with TRBJ1-3, with TRBD1 matching over 8 bases. This CDR3 has 16 amino acids. The V and J ends lost 2 bases and 8 bases, in that order; junction bases with no gene match: 11. Germline CDR1 reads MGHDK; CDR2 reads SYGVNS. The CDR3 protein is CASSERWTGLWDTIYF. CDR3 nucleotide sequence: TGTGCCAGCAGTGAACGCTGGACAGGGCTTTGGGACACCATATATTTT.

The chain joins TRBV1 to TRBJ2-3; the D call TRBD2 from the table was never checked on the DNA. TRBV1 is recorded as a pseudogene. The CDR3 sequence is 14 residues long. CDR3 nucleotides: TGCACCAGCAGCCAAGTGGCTAGCTCAGATACGCAGTATTTT. As protein: CTSSQVASSDTQYF.

The V call is TRBV11-3, the J call TRBJ2-3; D gene ambiguous. The CDR3 length is 15 residues. Germline CDR1 and CDR2: SGHNT and YENEEA. The V and J ends lost 2 bases and 0 bases respectively, with 9 bases between them. The CDR3 sequence is CASSLRPGSTDTQYF. The CDR3 coding sequence is TGTGCCAGCAGCTTACGGCCCGGGAGCACAGATACGCAGTATTTT.

V usage is TRBV18 and J usage is TRBJ2-7; 8 bases are a match to TRBD2. This CDR3 is 14 amino acids long. Germline V gene sequence: CDR1 KGHSH, CDR2 LQKENI. Trimming took 5 bases from V and 5 from J; bases not matched to a gene: 8. Written as DNA, the CDR3 is TGTGCCAGCTCATCAGCGGGAGTGAGGAACGAGCAGTACTTC. As protein: CASSSAGVRNEQYF.

The chain couples TRBV15 to TRBJ2-5; TRBD2 agrees at 11 bases. This CDR3 contains 16 residues. With V trimmed by 6 bases and J by 5 bases, 11 bases remained unmatched. The germline V gene encodes CDR1 LNHNV and CDR2 YYDKDF (reference sequence). The CDR3 coding sequence is TGTGCCACCAGAGCAGGGCTAGCGGGAGGCGGGGAGACCCAGTACTTC. It translates to CATRAGLAGGGETQYF.

The rearrangement joins TRBV12-3 or TRBV12-4 to TRBJ2-7; D might be TRBD1 (5 bases). This CDR3 region has 11 residues. The V gene lost 3 bases and the J gene lost 6 bases, with 6 bases spanning the gap. This CDR3 reads CASSLGPEQYF. CDR3 in DNA: TGTGCCAGCAGTTTGGGGCCCGAGCAGTACTTC.

V usage is TRBV18 and J usage is TRBJ1-4; 7 bases align to TRBD1. CDR1 KGHSH and CDR2 LQKENI come from the germline V gene. This CDR3 comprises 15 residues. The junction had 9 bases not matched to a gene; V was cut back by 6 bases and J by 5 bases. The CDR3 nucleotides are TGTGCCAGCTCGCCTCCGGGACAGAAGAATGAAAAACTGTTTTTT. Translating it yields CASSPPGQKNEKLFF.

Here the CDR3 reads CASSLGKTSDNEQFF. The CDR3 coding sequence is TGCGCCAGCAGCTTGGGAAAAACTAGCGACAATGAGCAGTTCTTC. The chain uses TRBV5-1 and TRBJ2-1, with TRBD2 matching 7 bases. With V trimmed by 0 bases and J by 5 bases, 5 bases remained unmatched. This CDR3 contains 15 residues. CDR1 and CDR2 (germline): SGHRS, YFSETQ.

Here the CDR3 DNA reads TGTGCCAGCAGCTTAGATTCAGGGGAGTTCTCCTACGAGCAGTACTTC. It encodes CASSLDSGEFSYEQYF. V is TRBV11-2 and J is TRBJ2-7, with D perhaps matching TRBD1 (6 bases). The germline V and J ends were trimmed by 0 bases and 0 bases, with 12 bases remaining between them. In germline, CDR1 is SGHAT, CDR2 FQNNGV. CDR3 length equals 16 residues.

The chain employs TRBV4-1 and TRBJ2-1; 7 nucleotides line up with TRBD2. Trimming removed 1 base from V and 7 bases from J; junction bases left unmatched: 4. From germline, CDR1 is MGHRA and CDR2 YSYEKL. The CDR3 runs to 14 residues. The CDR3 loop is CASSQGQRGNEQFF. CDR3 nucleotides: TGCGCCAGCAGCCAAGGGCAGCGGGGAAATGAGCAGTTCTTC.

This clone has just a few counts. CDR3 loop: CASSSFRGYRANVLTF. CDR3 nucleotides: TGTGCCAGCAGCTCATTCAGGGGATACAGGGCCAACGTCCTGACTTTC. The chain recombines TRBV5-6 with TRBJ2-6; perhaps TRBD1 as D (6 bases). Germline CDR1 reads SGHDT; CDR2 reads YYEEEE. Trimming left V 3 bases short and J 5 bases short, with 15 bases between. The CDR3 spans 16 residues.

The rearrangement joins TRBV12-3 or TRBV12-4 to TRBJ1-6, with D unclear. The CDR3 is made up of 13 amino acids. V lost 6 bases, J lost 9 bases, and 12 bases lay in between. The CDR3 DNA is TGTGCCAGCAGCTATCAACCGGGTTCACCCCTCCACTTT. It translates to CASSYQPGSPLHF.

The V call is TRBV27, the J call TRBJ2-1; 8 bases map to TRBD2. This CDR3 comprises 15 residues. Germline V CDR1 and CDR2: MNHEY, SMNVEV (reference sequence). V dropped 5 bases and J dropped 1; count of bases not matched to a gene: 4. This CDR3 is CASSTSGLSYNEQFF. The CDR3 DNA sequence: TGTGCCAGCAGTACTAGCGGACTATCCTACAATGAGCAGTTCTTC.

The chain links TRBV5-5 to TRBJ2-2; possible D gene TRBD2, 5 bases. V dropped 0 bases and J dropped 6 bases, with 9 bases sitting between them. Germline loops: CDR1 SGHKS, CDR2 YYEKEE (reference sequence). This CDR3 has 14 amino acids. CDR3 region: CASSLAGMAGELFF. The CDR3 DNA follows: TGTGCCAGCAGCTTGGCGGGGATGGCCGGGGAGCTGTTTTTT.

The chain combines TRBV5-5 with TRBJ2-5; 9 bases line up with TRBD2. Unmatched junction bases numbered 11, after V lost 4 bases and J lost 4 bases. Looked up from germline, CDR1 is SGHKS and CDR2 is YYEKEE (reference sequence). The CDR3 consists of 16 residues. CDR3 region: CASSPRLAGTAETQYF. Here the CDR3 DNA reads TGTGCCAGCAGCCCCCGGCTAGCGGGAACGGCAGAGACCCAGTACTTC.

V and J are TRBV9 and TRBJ2-2, with D possibly TRBD2 on 5 matching bases. Deletions cut 2 bases from V and 2 bases from J, with 13 bases between. The CDR3 consists of 16 residues. Germline V gene sequence: CDR1 SGDLS, CDR2 YYNGEE. The CDR3 nucleotides are TGTGCCAGCAGCGTTAACCGGGATGGCAACACCGGGGAGCTGTTTTTT. Protein product: CASSVNRDGNTGELFF.

This chain uses TRBV19 with TRBJ2-1; TRBD1 matches at 12 bases. After removal of 8 bases from V and 8 bases from J, the junction contained 7 bases not matched to a gene. The CDR3 runs 14 residues. Germline V CDR1 and CDR2: LNHDA, SQIVND (reference sequence). This chain's CDR3 is CASSAGQGAYEQFF. The CDR3 coding sequence is TGTGCCAGTTCTGCGGGACAGGGGGCTTATGAGCAGTTCTTC.

V usage is TRBV19 and J usage is TRBJ2-3; 7 bases map to TRBD2. V shed 7 bases, J shed 4 bases, and the junction held 8 bases outside the gene matches. In germline, CDR1 is LNHDA, CDR2 SQIVND (reference sequence). The CDR3 runs 14 residues. The CDR3 nucleotides read TGTGCCAGTAAAGTAGGGAGGGCCTCAGATACGCAGTATTTT. As protein: CASKVGRASDTQYF.

This sequence joins TRBV30 and TRBJ2-5; D is unclear. Between the trimmed V and J ends, which lost 0 bases and 2 bases, there was a span of 7 bases. The CDR3 spans 13 residues. Germline V gives CDR1 GTSNPN, CDR2 SVGIG (reference sequence). The CDR3 sequence: CAWSVSHQETQYF. CDR3 in DNA: TGTGCCTGGAGTGTTTCACATCAAGAGACCCAGTACTTC.

This clone was found once. This chain joins TRBV19 and TRBJ1-1, with TRBD1 matching 7 bases. Germline CDR1 and CDR2: LNHDA and SQIVND (reference sequence). The CDR3 sequence is 16 residues long. Losses at the gene ends were 3 bases for V and 0 bases for J; bases not matched to a gene: 7. As DNA, the CDR3 is TGTGCCAGTAGTATTTTTTGGGACAGCATGAACACTGAAGCTTTCTTT. Its protein is CASSIFWDSMNTEAFF.

The chain combines TRBV2 with TRBJ1-2; TRBD1 matches at 11 bases. Per the germline V gene, CDR1 is SNHLY and CDR2 is FYNNEI. The CDR3 runs to 15 residues. The J segment lost 8 bases and the V segment lost 2 bases, leaving 7 bases of the junction unmatched. The CDR3 here is CASSEWRGQGEGYTF. The CDR3 region has the DNA TGTGCCAGCAGTGAATGGAGGGGACAGGGGGAAGGCTACACCTTC.